These 5 T cell receptor beta chains were sequenced from one sample in a study of response to subunit inactivated influenza vaccine. TCRdb re-called the RT-PCR reads through MiXCR, storing one row per CDR3 protein. The sample holds some 500,000 distinct CDR3 sequences, approximately 13% seen once. This material consisted of PBMCs from blood, taken 35 to 45 days after vaccination. These TCRs come from a man aged 50 to 60 who received an inactivated influenza vaccine.

The chain uses TRBV4-3 and TRBJ2-2; tentatively, D is TRBD2 (5 bases). Trimming stripped 0 bases from V and 2 bases from J, with 13 bases between. The CDR3 sequence is 17 residues long. Per germline, CDR1 LGHNA and CDR2 YSLEER. This CDR3 reads CASSQDISGPNTGELFF. Written as DNA, the CDR3 is TGCGCCAGCAGCCAAGATATCAGCGGACCTAACACCGGGGAGCTGTTTTTT.

This chain connects TRBV20-1 to TRBJ2-3; D call uncertain. CDR3 size: 14 residues. Trimming removed 4 bases at V and 0 bases at J, with 11 bases between. The germline gives CDR1 DFQATT, CDR2 SNEGSKA (reference sequence). CDR3 protein: CSAIGGTSTDTQYF. CDR3 in DNA: TGCAGTGCTATTGGCGGCACTAGCACAGATACGCAGTATTTT.

This sequence joins TRBV5-1 and TRBJ2-2; tentatively, D is TRBD1 (5 bases). V was shortened by 3 bases and J by 9 bases, with 12 bases between the two germline ends. The germline CDR1 and CDR2 sequences are SGHRS and YFSETQ. There are 13 residues in the CDR3. CDR3 sequence reads: CASSSQGPRELFF. As DNA, the CDR3 is TGCGCCAGCAGCTCCCAGGGCCCCAGGGAGCTGTTTTTT.

This clonotype has just a few counts. This chain connects TRBV27 to TRBJ2-2, with 7 bases identical to TRBD1. CDR1 is MNHEY and CDR2 is SMNVEV in the germline V gene (reference sequence). Trimming cost V 5 bases and J 0 bases; bases outside gene matches: 3. The CDR3 extends over 15 amino acids. CDR3 nucleotides: TGTGCCAGCAGTACAGGGGTCCCGAACACCGGGGAGCTGTTTTTT. Its protein product is CASSTGVPNTGELFF.

This clonotype was seen only a few times. The chain joins TRBV24-1 to TRBJ1-2, with 11 bases identical to TRBD1. This CDR3 contains 16 residues. Germline lookup yields CDR1 KGHDR and CDR2 SFDVKD. After removal of 3 bases from V and 7 bases from J, the junction contained 9 bases not matched to a gene. The CDR3: CATSDPGQGEMSGYTF. Here the CDR3 DNA reads TGTGCCACCAGTGATCCGGGACAGGGGGAAATGAGTGGCTACACCTTC.